Following are 6 T cell receptor beta chains from one sample sequenced in a study of blood T cell repertoires in COVID-19. Clones were read by immunoSEQ multiplex PCR, and TCRdb kept only the in-frame ones, dropping some. The top ten clones hold 0.65% to 0.9% of a sample with more than 400,000 clones, 87% of them seen once. The sequencing input was PBMCs or T cells enriched from blood (not recorded which). These receptors came from a young woman who had recovered from COVID-19.

This rearrangement joins TRBV30 to TRBJ1-2, with a weak D call TRBD1 (6 bases). V lost 0 bases and J 4 bases, leaving 12 bases between the germline ends. Germline assignment: CDR1 GTSNPN and CDR2 SVGIG (reference sequence). This CDR3 region has 14 residues. CDR3 region: CAWSVPGQSYGYTF. The CDR3, as DNA: TGTGCCTGGAGTGTACCGGGACAATCCTATGGCTACACCTTC. Drawing the rest from reference TRBV30 and TRBJ1-2, the complete variable domain is SQTIHQWPATLVQPVGSPLSLECTVEGTSNPNLYWYRQAAGRGLQLLFYSVGIGQISSEVPQNLSASRPQDRQFILSSKKLLLSDSGFYLCAWSVPGQSYGYTFGSGTRLTVV.

The chain has TRBV28 and TRBJ2-6; 8 nucleotides line up with TRBD1. The CDR3 extends over 14 amino acids. Germline V gives CDR1 MDHEN, CDR2 SYDVKM. The junction had 5 bases not matched to a gene; V was cut back by 9 bases and J by 4 bases. CDR3 loop: CASRTGLGANVLTF. The CDR3 DNA sequence: TGTGCCAGTAGGACAGGGCTCGGGGCCAACGTCCTGACTTTC.

The chain recombines TRBV7-9 with TRBJ1-1; D not certain. The CDR3 sequence is 13 residues long. Trimming left V 4 bases short and J 5 bases short, with 11 bases between. Germline CDR1 reads SEHNR; CDR2 reads FQNEAQ (reference sequence). In DNA form, the CDR3 reads TGTGCCAGCAGCTCGAACACGGGGACTGAAGCTTTCTTT. Translating gives CASSSNTGTEAFF.

Concerning this clone itself: In the same sample, other DNA sequences code for this CDR3. The chain combines TRBV30 with TRBJ1-5; tentatively, D is TRBD1 (5 bases). V was shortened by 0 bases and J by 7 bases, with 10 bases between the two germline ends. Germline lookup yields CDR1 GTSNPN and CDR2 SVGIG (reference sequence). The CDR3 is made up of 13 amino acids. The CDR3 here is CAWSVGGGQPQHF. The CDR3 DNA reads as TGTGCCTGGAGTGTGGGGGGAGGACAGCCCCAGCATTTT.

J is TRBJ2-3 and V is TRBV7-9; TRBD2 matches at 8 bases. J lost 0 bases, V lost 3 bases, and 11 bases had no gene match. This CDR3 region has 18 residues. Germline V gene data show CDR1 as SEHNR and CDR2 as FQNEAQ (reference sequence). CDR3 DNA sequence: TGTGCCAGCAGCTTCCCTTCTTGGACTAGCATCAGCACAGATACGCAGTATTTT. This codes for CASSFPSWTSISTDTQYF.

The table lists this clone with a count of one. The genes are TRBV19 and TRBJ2-1; D is perhaps TRBD1 (6 bases). Germline assignment: CDR1 LNHDA and CDR2 SQIVND (reference sequence). Trimming took 5 bases from V and 5 from J, leaving 22 bases between them. This CDR3 contains 17 residues. The CDR3: CASSSPLQGSLHNEQFF. The DNA of the CDR3 is TGTGCCAGTAGTTCACCCCTACAGGGCTCTCTTCACAATGAGCAGTTCTTC.